Detailed here is one T cell receptor (beta chain). The CDR3 length is 15 residues. The germline V gene encodes CDR1 LNHNV and CDR2 YYDKDF (reference sequence). The V gene end was trimmed by 6 bases and the J gene end by 2 bases; junction bases not matched to a gene: 9. The data are from a study of T cells in tuberculosis. In the study overall: CD1B tetramers identified T cells specific for mycobacterial lipid GMM.

Indicated time point: new active TB diagnosis, blood taken before or within 7 days of starting treatment. Measured with immunoSEQ multiplex PCR; TCRdb has only the in-frame clones, and not every one. This sample has around 23,000 clones, with around 82% found just once. The receptor's source is an adult with tuberculosis. This sample comprised PBMCs, obtained at tuberculosis diagnosis. The gene calls are TRBV15 and TRBJ2-7; TRBD1 matches 8 bases. The CDR3 DNA sequence: TGTGCCACCAGTAACTCGGACAGGGACCCCTACGAGCAGTACTTC. Translating it yields CATSNSDRDPYEQYF.